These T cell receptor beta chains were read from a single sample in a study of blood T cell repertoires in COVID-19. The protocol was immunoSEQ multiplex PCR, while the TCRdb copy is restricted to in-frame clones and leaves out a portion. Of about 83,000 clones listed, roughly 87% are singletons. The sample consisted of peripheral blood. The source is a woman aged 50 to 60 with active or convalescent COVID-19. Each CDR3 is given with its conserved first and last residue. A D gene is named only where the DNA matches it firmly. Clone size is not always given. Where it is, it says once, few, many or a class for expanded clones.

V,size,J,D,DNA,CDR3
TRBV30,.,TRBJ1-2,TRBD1,TGTGCGTGGAGGCAGTGGGGACAGTCAGACTATGGCTACACCTTC,CAWRQWGQSDYGYTF
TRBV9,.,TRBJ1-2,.,TGTGCCAGCAGCGTAGGGGACACCACGTATGGCTACACCTTC,CASSVGDTTYGYTF
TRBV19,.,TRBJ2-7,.,TGTGCCAGTAGTATGGACAGCTACGAGCAGTACTTC,CASSMDSYEQYF
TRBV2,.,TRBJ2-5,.,TGTGCCAGCACCGGGGATTCCGAGACCCAGTACTTC,CASTGDSETQYF
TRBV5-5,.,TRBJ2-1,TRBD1,TGTGCCAGCAGCCTCAGTAGAGGGGGCCACAATGAGCAGTTCTTC,CASSLSRGGHNEQFF
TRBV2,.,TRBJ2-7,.,TGTGCCAGCAGGGAGACTAGATCCGACGAGCAGTACTTC,CASRETRSDEQYF
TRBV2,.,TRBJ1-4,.,TGTGCCAGCAGTGCCGATAAGAGGGCCGGCCGCGGAAAACTGTTTTTT,CASSADKRAGRGKLFF
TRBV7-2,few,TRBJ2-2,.,TGTGCCAGCAGCTTAGTCCCAGGGACTTCTCCCGGGGAGCTGTTTTTT,CASSLVPGTSPGELFF
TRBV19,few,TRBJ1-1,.,TGTGCCAGTAGTATAGTACAGGCTCGCACTGAAGCTTTCTTT,CASSIVQARTEAFF
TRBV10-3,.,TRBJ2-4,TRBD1,TGTGCCATCAGTGAGTCAGGGGGCCGGAACATTCAGTACTTC,CAISESGGRNIQYF
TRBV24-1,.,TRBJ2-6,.,TGTGCCACCAGTGACAACAGGGCCGGGACCAACGTCCTGACTTTC,CATSDNRAGTNVLTF
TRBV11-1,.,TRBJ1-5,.,TGTGCCAGCAGCCCAGAGGGTAGCAATCAGCCCCAGCATTTT,CASSPEGSNQPQHF
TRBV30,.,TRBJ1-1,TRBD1,TGTGCCTGGGGGGGACAGGTTTCGAACACTGAAGCTTTCTTT,CAWGGQVSNTEAFF
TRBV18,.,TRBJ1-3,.,TGTGCCAGCTCACCGACAGCCAACTCTGGAAACACCATATATTTT,CASSPTANSGNTIYF
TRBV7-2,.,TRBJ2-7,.,TGTGCCAGCAGCTTACCGGCAAGCGGGCTGAGTTACGAGCAGTACTTC,CASSLPASGLSYEQYF
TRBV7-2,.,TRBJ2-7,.,TGTGCCAGCAGCTTAGCCGGGTCCTACGAGCAGTACTTC,CASSLAGSYEQYF
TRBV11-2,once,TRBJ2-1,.,TGTGCCAGCAGCTCCCGGTACAATGAGCAGTTCTTC,CASSSRYNEQFF
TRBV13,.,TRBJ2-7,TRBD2,TGTGCCAGCAGCGTAACGGGGAGGGCCTACGAGCAGTACTTC,CASSVTGRAYEQYF
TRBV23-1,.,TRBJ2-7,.,TGCGCCAGCAGTCATTTAAATCAACCGGGACTCTACGAGCAGTACTTC,CASSHLNQPGLYEQYF
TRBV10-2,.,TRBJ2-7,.,TGCGCCAGCACCCGAGTCCTGGGGGGTACGAGGGGCGAGCAGTACTTC,CASTRVLGGTRGEQYF
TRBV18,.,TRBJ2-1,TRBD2,TGTGCCAGCTCACCACTTAGCGGGGGCCACGGACAGGAGCAGTTCTTC,CASSPLSGGHGQEQFF
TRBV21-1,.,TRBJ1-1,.,TGTGCCAGCAGCAAACGAAAAGGGGACACTGAAGCTTTCTTT,CASSKRKGDTEAFF
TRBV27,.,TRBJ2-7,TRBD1,TGTGCCACCTACCGACAGGGTTCTTTCGAGCAGTACTTC,CATYRQGSFEQYF
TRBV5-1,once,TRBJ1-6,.,TGCGCCAGCAGCTTGGCGCAAGCCAATTCACCCCTCCACTTT,CASSLAQANSPLHF
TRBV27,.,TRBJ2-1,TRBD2,TGTGCCAGCAGTTTAACGGGGGGGACTAATGAGCAGTTCTTC,CASSLTGGTNEQFF
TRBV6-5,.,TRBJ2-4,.,TGTGCCAGCACCCCACCGGGGGTCAGCGGGAACATTCAGTACTTC,CASTPPGVSGNIQYF
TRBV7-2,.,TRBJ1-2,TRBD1,TGTGCCAGCAGCTTAGCGTTGGGGACAGGGGGCCACTACACCTTC,CASSLALGTGGHYTF